These 20 T cell receptor beta chains originate from one sample sequenced in a study of T cell responses to AZD1222 COVID-19 vaccine. Produced via immunoSEQ multiplex PCR; TCRdb's table is partial and in-frame only. The sample has around 160,000 clones, about 90% seen once. Specimen: peripheral blood, collected 28 days after the second AZD1222 dose. These receptors all stem from an adult who received the AZD1222 COVID-19 vaccine.

V and J are TRBV21-1 and TRBJ1-5; TRBD1 reflects the table's D call only, with no check against the DNA. TRBV21-1 constitutes a pseudogene. The CDR3 totals 15 residues. The CDR3 is CASSKWLLPNQPQHF. The CDR3 nucleotides are TGTGCCAGCAGCAAATGGCTGCTCCCGAATCAGCCCCAGCATTTT.

The chain employs TRBV27 and TRBJ2-2; maybe TRBD2 (6 bases). Germline values: CDR1 MNHEY, CDR2 SMNVEV (reference sequence). The germline V and J ends were trimmed by 7 bases and 6 bases, with 30 bases remaining between them. This CDR3 has 19 amino acids. CDR3 loop: CASKGLVVGVLGFSGELFF. The CDR3 DNA reads TGTGCCAGCAAGGGACTGGTGGTCGGGGTTCTAGGGTTCTCCGGGGAGCTGTTTTTT.

The chain has TRBV20-1 and TRBJ2-1, with TRBD2 matching 7 bases. The CDR3 runs 11 residues. Trimming cost V 5 bases and J 13 bases; bases outside gene matches: 8. Germline CDR1 is DFQATT and CDR2 is SNEGSKA (reference sequence). The CDR3, as DNA: TGCAGTGCTGGGAGCGGGATGTCTCAGTTCTTC. It codes for CSAGSGMSQFF.

The CDR3 DNA sequence: TGTGCCAGCAGCGTAAAAGAGACCCAGTACTTC. Translating it yields CASSVKETQYF. V is TRBV9 and J is TRBJ2-5; D not certain. This CDR3 contains 11 residues. Germline values: CDR1 SGDLS, CDR2 YYNGEE. Between the trimmed V and J ends, which lost 1 base and 3 bases, there was a span of 1 base. The complete variable domain, with remaining parts taken from reference TRBV9 and TRBJ2-5, reads DSGVTQTPKHLITATGQRVTLRCSPRSGDLSVYWYQQSLDQGLQFLIQYYNGEERAKGNILERFSAQQFPDLHSELNLSSLELGDSALYFCASSVKETQYFGPGTRLLVL.

The chain links TRBV6-1 to TRBJ1-5; D unclear. Trimming shortened V by 2 bases and J by 7 bases, and 9 bases separated the two germline ends. Germline assignment: CDR1 MNHNS and CDR2 SASEGT. The CDR3 runs to 13 residues. Here the CDR3 reads CASSEISVQPQHF. Here the CDR3 DNA reads TGTGCCAGCAGTGAAATAAGTGTACAGCCCCAGCATTTT.

The rearrangement joins TRBV25-1 to TRBJ1-5; D remains unclear. CDR1 is MGHDK and CDR2 is SYGVNS in the germline V gene. The V and J ends lost 6 bases and 0 bases respectively, with 6 bases between them. This CDR3 comprises 13 residues. In DNA form, the CDR3 reads TGTGCCAGCAGCACAGCTAGCAATCAGCCCCAGCATTTT. Its translation is CASSTASNQPQHF.

The chain couples TRBV7-3 to TRBJ1-1, with unresolved D. V was cut by 0 bases and J by 7 bases, with 9 bases left in between. The CDR3 totals 13 residues. Germline assignment: CDR1 SGHTA and CDR2 FQGTGA. CDR3 coding DNA: TGTGCCAGCAGCTTAACGGTCCCCCTTGAAGCTTTCTTT. It codes for CASSLTVPLEAFF.

The gene calls are TRBV6-5 and TRBJ1-1; D gene ambiguous. V dropped 0 bases and J dropped 0 bases, with 11 bases sitting between them. CDR1 is MNHEY and CDR2 is SVGAGI in the germline V gene. The CDR3 has 16 residues. The DNA for the CDR3 is TGTGCCAGCAGTTACTCCGCCTCCCCCTTGAACACTGAAGCTTTCTTT. Protein sequence: CASSYSASPLNTEAFF.

The rearrangement joins TRBV7-9 to TRBJ1-2; 7 bases are shared with TRBD1. In germline, CDR1 is SEHNR, CDR2 FQNEAQ (reference sequence). Trimming removed 1 base from V and 4 bases from J; junction bases left unmatched: 3. The CDR3 runs 14 residues. The CDR3: CASSLGGQPYGYTF. In nucleotides, the CDR3 is TGTGCCAGCAGCTTAGGGGGACAGCCCTATGGCTACACCTTC.

This chain connects TRBV6-5 to TRBJ1-2; D is unresolved. This CDR3 region has 14 residues. V lost 6 bases to trimming and J lost 4 bases, with 15 bases between them. The germline CDR1 and CDR2 sequences are MNHEY and SVGAGI. CDR3 protein: CASSPQPRVYGYTF. For the CDR3, the DNA is TGTGCCAGCAGCCCACAGCCGAGGGTCTATGGCTACACCTTC.

This chain links TRBV7-9 with TRBJ1-1; 10 bases agree with TRBD1. Trimming took 5 bases from V and 5 from J; bases not matched to a gene: 5. CDR1 and CDR2 from the germline V gene are SEHNR and FQNEAQ (reference sequence). The CDR3 consists of 14 residues. CDR3 coding DNA: TGTGCCAGCAGCGTCCGGGACAGGGGAACTGAAGCTTTCTTT. Amino acids: CASSVRDRGTEAFF. Full variable domain (outside the CDR3, taken from reference TRBV7-9 and TRBJ1-1): DTGVSQNPRHKITKRGQNVTFRCDPISEHNRLYWYRQTLGQGPEFLTYFQNEAQLEKSRLLSDRFSAERPKGSFSTLEIQRTEQGDSAMYLCASSVRDRGTEAFFGQGTRLTVV.

The rearrangement joins TRBV5-6 to TRBJ2-7; D is perhaps TRBD1 or TRBD2 (5 bases each). V was clipped by 4 bases and J by 7 bases, with 15 bases between them. Germline V CDR1 and CDR2: SGHDT, YYEEEE. The CDR3 is 13 amino acids. This chain's CDR3 is CASSLGVSGEQYF. In DNA form, the CDR3 reads TGTGCCAGCAGCCTGGGGGTTAGTGGAGAGCAGTACTTC.

The gene calls are TRBV9 and TRBJ1-4; D perhaps matches TRBD1 (5 bases). Per germline, CDR1 SGDLS and CDR2 YYNGEE. This CDR3 spans 15 amino acids. V gave up 3 bases and J gave up 0 bases, with 9 bases separating them. CDR3 in amino acids: CASSAGATTNEKLFF. The DNA of the CDR3 is TGTGCCAGCAGCGCCGGGGCGACAACTAATGAAAAACTGTTTTTT.

This clone has just a few counts. The chain couples TRBV5-4 to TRBJ1-4; possibly TRBD1 for D (6 bases). CDR3 size: 12 residues. V was pared by 4 bases and J by 8 bases, with 9 bases between. CDR1 is SGHNT, CDR2 YYREEE, per germline (reference sequence). In nucleotides, the CDR3 is TGTGCCAGCAGCGAGGACAGCGAAAAACTGTTTTTT. This gives the protein CASSEDSEKLFF.

V and J are TRBV19 and TRBJ2-5; D gene ambiguous. Germline CDR1 reads LNHDA; CDR2 reads SQIVND (reference sequence). Between the trimmed V and J ends, which lost 3 bases and 4 bases, there was a span of 9 bases. The CDR3 consists of 13 residues. The CDR3 nucleotides read TGTGCCAGTAGTATCGCATGGATAGAGACCCAGTACTTC. As protein: CASSIAWIETQYF.

The chain carries TRBV28 and TRBJ1-6; D ambiguous. This CDR3 has 9 residues. Germline V gene sequence: CDR1 MDHEN, CDR2 SYDVKM. Trimming removed 4 bases at V and 11 bases at J, with 0 bases between. The CDR3 DNA follows: TGTGCCAGCAGTTCACCCCTCCACTTT. Protein product: CASSSPLHF. Full variable domain (outside the CDR3, taken from reference TRBV28 and TRBJ1-6): DVKVTQSSRYLVKRTGEKVFLECVQDMDHENMFWYRQDPGLGLRLIYFSYDVKMKEKGDIPEGYSVSREKKERFSLILESASTNQTSMYLCASSSPLHFGNGTRLTVT.

The chain carries TRBV6-5 and TRBJ1-1; no definite D call. CDR1 and CDR2 (germline): MNHEY, SVGAGI. Trimming took off 2 bases at V and 2 bases at J, with 3 bases between the two ends. CDR3 length: 12 amino acids. The CDR3 DNA follows: TGTGCCAGCAGTTACCCCAACACTGAAGCTTTCTTT. Its protein product is CASSYPNTEAFF.

The genes are TRBV19 and TRBJ2-7, with 7 nucleotides matching TRBD1. Germline V gene lookup returns CDR1 LNHDA and CDR2 SQIVND (reference sequence). The trim removed 3 bases at V and 6 bases at J, leaving 8 bases unmatched. The CDR3 runs to 14 residues. CDR3 coding DNA: TGTGCCAGTAGTATTGGGGCGAGGACAGGCGAGCAGTACTTC. This codes for CASSIGARTGEQYF.

Concerning this clone: The junction and the germline gene differ at one end; a read error may be behind it. The chain has TRBV7-7 and TRBJ1-1, with 9 bases that match TRBD1. Germline assignment: CDR1 SSHAT and CDR2 FNYEAQ (reference sequence). This CDR3 is 15 amino acids long. The DNA of the CDR3 is TGTGCTAGCAGCTTAGAAGGGACAGGGCTTACTGAAGCTTTCTTT. This translates into CASSLEGTGLTEAFF.

V is TRBV7-8 and J is TRBJ2-3; D possibly corresponds to TRBD2 (6 bases). V lost 4 bases and J lost 2, with 13 bases in between. The CDR3 extends over 15 amino acids. Germline lookup yields CDR1 SGHVS and CDR2 FQNEAQ. Here the CDR3 reads CASSSERANTDTQYF. The DNA of the CDR3 is TGTGCCAGCAGCTCCGAGCGGGCGAACACAGATACGCAGTATTTT. Based on the CDR3 plus reference TRBV7-8 and TRBJ2-3, the full variable domain is GAGVSQSPRYKVAKRGQDVALRCDPISGHVSLFWYQQALGQGPEFLTYFQNEAQLDKSGLPSDRFFAERPEGSVSTLKIQRTQQEDSAVYLCASSSERANTDTQYFGPGTRLTVL.